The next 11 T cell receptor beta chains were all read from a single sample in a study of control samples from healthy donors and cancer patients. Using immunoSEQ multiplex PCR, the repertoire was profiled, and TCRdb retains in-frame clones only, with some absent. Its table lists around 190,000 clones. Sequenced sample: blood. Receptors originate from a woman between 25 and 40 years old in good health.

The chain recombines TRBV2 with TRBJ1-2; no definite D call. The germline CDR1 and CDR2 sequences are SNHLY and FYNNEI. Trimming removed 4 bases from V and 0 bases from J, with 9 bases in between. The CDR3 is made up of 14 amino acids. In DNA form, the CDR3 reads TGTGCCAGCAGTGTACACAGAGCTAACTATGGCTACACCTTC. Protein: CASSVHRANYGYTF. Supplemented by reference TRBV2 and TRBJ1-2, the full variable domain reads EPEVTQTPSHQVTQMGQEVILRCVPISNHLYFYWYRQILGQKVEFLVSFYNNEISEKSEIFDDQFSVERPDGSNFTLKIRSTKLEDSAMYFCASSVHRANYGYTFGSGTRLTVV.

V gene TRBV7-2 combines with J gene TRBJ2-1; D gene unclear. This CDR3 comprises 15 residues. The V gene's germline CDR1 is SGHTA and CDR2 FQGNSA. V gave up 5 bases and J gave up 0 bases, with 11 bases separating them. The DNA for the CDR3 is TGTGCCAGCAGCGCCCGGCGCCGCTCCTACAATGAGCAGTTCTTC. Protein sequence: CASSARRRSYNEQFF. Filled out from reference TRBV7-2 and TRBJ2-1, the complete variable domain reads GAGVSQSPSNKVTEKGKDVELRCDPISGHTALYWYRQSLGQGLEFLIYFQGNSAPDKSGLPSDRFSAERTGGSVSTLTIQRTQQEDSAVYLCASSARRRSYNEQFFGPGTRLTVL.

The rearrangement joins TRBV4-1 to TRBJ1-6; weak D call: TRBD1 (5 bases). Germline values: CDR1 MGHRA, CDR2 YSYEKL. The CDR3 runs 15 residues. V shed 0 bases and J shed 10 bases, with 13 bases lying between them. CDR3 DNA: TGCGCCAGCAGCCAAGATCCCGGGGCAGGCTCACCCCTCCACTTT. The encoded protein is CASSQDPGAGSPLHF.

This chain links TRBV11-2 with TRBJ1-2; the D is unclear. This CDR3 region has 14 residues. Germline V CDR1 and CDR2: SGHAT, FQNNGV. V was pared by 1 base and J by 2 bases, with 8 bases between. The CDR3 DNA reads TGTGCCAGCAGCTTAGCCCACACCAACTATGGCTACACCTTC. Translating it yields CASSLAHTNYGYTF.

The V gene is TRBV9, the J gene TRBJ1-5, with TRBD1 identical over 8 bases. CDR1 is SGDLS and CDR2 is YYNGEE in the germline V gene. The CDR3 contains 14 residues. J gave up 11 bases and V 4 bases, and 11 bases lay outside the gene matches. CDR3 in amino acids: CASSLGQAMSSQHF. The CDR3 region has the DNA TGTGCCAGCAGCTTGGGACAGGCAATGTCGTCCCAGCATTTT. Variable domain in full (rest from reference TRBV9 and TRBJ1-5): DSGVTQTPKHLITATGQRVTLRCSPRSGDLSVYWYQQSLDQGLQFLIQYYNGEERAKGNILERFSAQQFPDLHSELNLSSLELGDSALYFCASSLGQAMSSQHFGDGTRLSIL.

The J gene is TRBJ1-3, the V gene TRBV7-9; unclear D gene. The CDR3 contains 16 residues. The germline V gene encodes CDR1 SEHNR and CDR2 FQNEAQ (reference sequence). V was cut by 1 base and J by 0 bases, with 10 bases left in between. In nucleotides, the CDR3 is TGTGCCAGCAGCTTAGTACTGTCAGGCTCTGGAAACACCATATATTTT. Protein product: CASSLVLSGSGNTIYF.

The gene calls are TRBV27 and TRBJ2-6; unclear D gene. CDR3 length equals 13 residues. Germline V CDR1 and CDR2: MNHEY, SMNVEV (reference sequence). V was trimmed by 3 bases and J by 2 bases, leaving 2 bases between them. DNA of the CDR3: TGTGCCAGCAGTTTCCCTGGGGCCAACGTCCTGACTTTC. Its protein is CASSFPGANVLTF.

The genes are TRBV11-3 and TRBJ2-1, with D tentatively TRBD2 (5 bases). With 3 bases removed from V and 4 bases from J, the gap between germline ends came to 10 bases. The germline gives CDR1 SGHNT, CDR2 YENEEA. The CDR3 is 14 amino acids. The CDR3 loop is CASSLGRTYNEQFF. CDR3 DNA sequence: TGTGCCAGCAGCTTGGGGAGAACGTACAATGAGCAGTTCTTC.

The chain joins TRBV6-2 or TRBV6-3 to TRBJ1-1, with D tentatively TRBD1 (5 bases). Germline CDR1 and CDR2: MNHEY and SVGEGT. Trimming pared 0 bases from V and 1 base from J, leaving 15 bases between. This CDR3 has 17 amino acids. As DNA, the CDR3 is TGTGCCAGCAGTTACTCGAGATATTCGGACAAGAACACTGAAGCTTTCTTT. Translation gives CASSYSRYSDKNTEAFF.

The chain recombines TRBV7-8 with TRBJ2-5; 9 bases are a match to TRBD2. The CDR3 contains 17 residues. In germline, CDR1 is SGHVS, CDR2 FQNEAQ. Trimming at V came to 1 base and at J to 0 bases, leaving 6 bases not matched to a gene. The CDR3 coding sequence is TGTGCCAGCAGCTTAGGACTAGCGGACTGGTACCAAGAGACCCAGTACTTC. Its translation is CASSLGLADWYQETQYF. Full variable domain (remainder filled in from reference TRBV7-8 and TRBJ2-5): GAGVSQSPRYKVAKRGQDVALRCDPISGHVSLFWYQQALGQGPEFLTYFQNEAQLDKSGLPSDRFFAERPEGSVSTLKIQRTQQEDSAVYLCASSLGLADWYQETQYFGPGTRLLVL.

CDR3 sequence (DNA): TGTGCCAGCAGCTTTGGGGGCAGGGCGGTGGAACCCCAGCATTTT. Translated, it gives CASSFGGRAVEPQHF. The rearrangement joins TRBV7-9 to TRBJ1-5; D may be TRBD1 (6 bases). This CDR3 has 15 amino acids. Germline V gene sequence: CDR1 SEHNR, CDR2 FQNEAQ (reference sequence). The V end was cut by 3 bases, the J end by 10 bases, with 19 bases between.